This T cell receptor (beta chain) was sequenced during a study of blood T cell repertoires in COVID-19. Study information: Samples of COVID-19 (acute and convalescent) were obtained from the United States, Italy and Spain.

V was clipped by 3 bases and J by 0 bases; unmatched bases: 5. CDR1 is LNHDA and CDR2 is SQIVND in the germline V gene (reference sequence). The CDR3 totals 18 residues. In the original analysis: Reference gene primer amplification gave estimated nucleated cell counts. Only in-frame clones appear in the TCRdb table, and some are missing; sequencing was by immunoSEQ multiplex PCR. That table is the source of V, J and clone size, and D and trimming were worked out from the DNA. The data show fewer than 120,000 clones, 85% to 90% seen once. Sequenced sample: peripheral blood. The TCR sequence derives from a woman aged 45-65 years with acute or convalescent COVID-19. V usage is TRBV19 and J usage is TRBJ2-1, with 13 bases fitting TRBD2. CDR3 DNA: TGTGCCAGTAGTATTACTAGCGGGAGGGCCTCCTCCTACAATGAGCAGTTCTTC. As protein: CASSITSGRASSYNEQFF.